This T cell receptor beta chain comes out of a study of OX40 agonist ivuxolimab in advanced cancers. About the investigation overall: Ivuxolimab, which targeted the costimulatory receptor OX40 (CD134), was an agonistic, fully human IgG2 monoclonal antibody. Intravenous ivuxolimab was administered to patients every 2 weeks at six dose levels: 0.01, 0.1, 0.3, 1.5, 3 and 10 mg/kg. Of the approximately 54 dose-escalation patients, hepatocellular carcinoma was present in approximately 20, melanoma in around 15, renal cell carcinoma in 9 and head and neck cancer in 9. The dose-escalation cohort was almost 85% male with a mean age of roughly 62 years, ranging from roughly 20 to 85. Patients were allowed to have had prior anti-PD-1, anti-PD-L1 or anti-CTLA-4 therapy, and approximately 37% of the dose-escalation patients had been treated with checkpoint inhibitors. Partial responses were achieved by three dose-escalation patients, of whom one had hepatocellular carcinoma and two had cutaneous melanoma. The purpose of peripheral TCRbeta sequencing was to test whether ivuxolimab changed TCR sequence diversity and led to clonal T-cell expansion. The paper covers the monotherapy dose-escalation part of the phase I ivuxolimab trial, which included N of about 56 patients. On the study overall, not on this receptor specifically: Partial responders in the 0.1-3.0 mg/kg groups had among the lowest normalized peripheral clonal expansion, especially among CD8+ T cells. The antigen specificity of the peripheral T cells that underwent clonal expansion was not determined. At doses of 0.1 to 3.0 mg/kg, clonal expansion of both CD4+ and CD8+ T cells in blood was seen between baseline and week 6. Low levels of normalized T-cell clonal expansion were also seen in some patients who did not respond. After ivuxolimab, expanded clones were on average more numerous among CD8+ T cells than among CD4+ T cells.

Patients with a history of autoimmune disease or receiving systemic immunosuppression were excluded from the trial. In every dose cohort, peripheral blood was drawn for TCR sequencing at baseline, cycle 4 day 1, and cycle 7 day 1. The samples were drawn from a first-in-human, open-label, multicenter phase I dose-escalation trial of ivuxolimab. Adults with locally advanced or metastatic head and neck squamous cell, hepatocellular, melanoma or renal cell carcinoma were enrolled in the trial. Before TCR sequencing, CD4+ T cells and CD8+ T cells from peripheral blood were sorted into separate populations. The cysteine opens and the phenylalanine closes a CDR3 of 15 amino acids. Solely the CDR3 DNA is kept, with 45 bases framed from the first base. After removal of 7 bases from V and 5 bases from J, the junction retains 12 bases not matched to a gene. Reading the germline V gene gives CDR1 MNHNS and CDR2 SASEGT.

Genomic DNA was isolated from the sorted cells so that the TCRbeta CDR3 region could be sequenced. The immunoSEQ Assay was used for sequencing of TCRbeta CDR3 regions. The source is immuneACCESS, and TCRdb retained only in-frame sequences with V and J called. Part of the clones is not carried over; for the studies checked, unresolved V genes explain less than half of this, and the remainder is unexplained. The table for this sample lists approximately 82,000 clones; approximately 85% of them were counted only once. The ten largest clones capture around 2.4% of the sample. The table lists this clone with a count of one. Its antigen is still unknown. One base away there is no much larger clone; base qualities are not given.

The sample here was CD4+ or CD8+ T cells sorted from blood, taken in a trial of the OX40 agonist ivuxolimab. Recombination connected TRBV6-1 to TRBJ2-5; TRBD1 agrees with 8 junctional bases. This receptor was taken from an adult with an advanced solid tumor such as melanoma, head and neck, liver or kidney cancer. The CDR3 region has the sequence CASNPDRATPETQYF. DNA sequence: TGTGCCAGCAACCCGGACAGGGCGACGCCCGAGACCCAGTACTTC.